The entry below describes one TCR beta chain. These data come from a study of CD8 T cells in Susac syndrome. TEMRA cells underwent FACS enrichment and CD8+ and CD4+ T cells underwent negative isolation. cDNA came from about 0.5 to 1 ug RNA primed by random hexamers. TCR beta CDR3 was amplified by immunoSEQ covering 54 Vbeta and 13 Jbeta. TCRdb reprocessed the immunoSEQ multiplex PCR reads via MiXCR and lists one record per CDR3 protein. The data hold about 140,000 distinct CDR3 sequences, with roughly 95% observed a single time. The germline V gene has CDR1 SNHLY and CDR2 FYNNEI. V lost 2 bases and J lost 4, with 6 bases in between. This CDR3 comprises 13 residues.

This rearrangement joins TRBV2 to TRBJ1-5; D gene unclear. The sample was CD4+ T cells from PBMCs. This clonotype was sampled from a human donor in good health. CDR3 in DNA: TGTGCCAGCAGTGAAACGCGAAATCAGCCCCAGCATTTT. This translates into CASSETRNQPQHF.